What follows are 13 T cell receptor beta chains derived from one specimen sequenced in a study of T cell responses to AZD1222 COVID-19 vaccine. Data came from immunoSEQ multiplex PCR; TCRdb stores just in-frame clones and leaves some out. The sample shows 150,000 to 200,000 clones, 85% to 90% of them seen only once. Sequenced material: peripheral blood, taken 28 days after the second AZD1222 dose. These receptors were collected from an adult who received the AZD1222 COVID-19 vaccine.

This chain joins TRBV6-2 or TRBV6-3 and TRBJ2-2; tentatively, D is TRBD2 (8 bases). There are 16 residues in the CDR3. The germline CDR1 and CDR2 sequences are MNHEY and SVGEGT. The germline V and J ends were trimmed by 2 bases and 4 bases, with 14 bases remaining between them. The CDR3: CASSYTGGDSTGELFF. CDR3 nucleotide sequence: TGTGCCAGCAGTTACACCGGGGGGGACAGCACCGGGGAGCTGTTTTTT.

The rearrangement uses TRBV5-4 and TRBJ1-2; 7 positions match TRBD1. CDR3 length equals 15 residues. Germline V CDR1 and CDR2: SGHNT, YYREEE (reference sequence). The ends lost 6 bases at V and 4 bases at J; junction bases unmatched: 12. The CDR3 sequence: CASKPGTAIFYGYTF. In DNA, the CDR3 is TGTGCCAGCAAACCCGGGACAGCGATTTTCTATGGCTACACCTTC. The complete variable domain, with remaining parts taken from reference TRBV5-4 and TRBJ1-2, reads ETGVTQSPTHLIKTRGQQVTLRCSSQSGHNTVSWYQQALGQGPQFIFQYYREEENGRGNFPPRFSGLQFPNYSSELNVNALELDDSALYLCASKPGTAIFYGYTFGSGTRLTVV.

As DNA, the CDR3 is TGTGCCAGCACCTTCCGGAGGGGGGGGTTTAACACCGGGGAGCTGTTTTTT. Its translation: CASTFRRGGFNTGELFF. The gene calls are TRBV5-6 and TRBJ2-2, with D perhaps matching TRBD2 (7 bases). The CDR3 loop spans 17 amino acids. V was shortened by 6 bases and J by 2 bases, with 20 bases between the two germline ends. The germline CDR1 and CDR2 sequences are SGHDT and YYEEEE.

The rearrangement joins TRBV3-1 (or the pseudogene TRBV3-2) to TRBJ2-3; 9 bases are a match to TRBD1. This CDR3 is 16 amino acids long. Germline V gene lookup returns CDR1 LGHDT and CDR2 YNNKEL (reference sequence). Unmatched junction bases numbered 8, after V lost 3 bases and J lost 4 bases. DNA for the CDR3: TGTGCCAGCAGCCAGGTTCCGGGACAGGGATCAGATACGCAGTATTTT. Protein sequence: CASSQVPGQGSDTQYF.

The CDR3 DNA follows: TGTGCCAGCAGTTTAGTGTCGGACTATGGCTACACCTTC. Translated: CASSLVSDYGYTF. This chain links TRBV12-3 or TRBV12-4 with TRBJ1-2, with D uncertain. The CDR3 runs 13 residues. Trimming removed 1 base from V and 3 bases from J, with 6 bases in between.

This chain connects TRBV30 to TRBJ1-1; tentatively, D is TRBD1 (5 bases). CDR1 and CDR2 from the germline V gene are GTSNPN and SVGIG (reference sequence). Trimming pared 8 bases from V and 3 bases from J, leaving 16 bases between. This CDR3 has 13 residues. This CDR3 reads CAGTGLRYTEAFF. CDR3 nucleotides: TGTGCCGGGACGGGACTCAGGTACACTGAAGCTTTCTTT.

The chain recombines TRBV4-3 with TRBJ1-2, with 7 bases aligning to TRBD1. CDR1 and CDR2 from the germline V gene are LGHNA and YSLEER. V dropped 1 base and J dropped 4; count of bases not matched to a gene: 12. The CDR3 is made up of 17 amino acids. The chain's CDR3 is CASSQARPGQILYGYTF. CDR3 sequence (DNA): TGCGCCAGCAGCCAAGCGAGACCGGGACAGATACTCTATGGCTACACCTTC.

The DNA of the CDR3 is TGCAGCGTCAACACAGGGGCCCCCTCGAACTACGAGCAGTACTTC. Amino acid sequence: CSVNTGAPSNYEQYF. V is TRBV29-1 and J is TRBJ2-7; 7 bases line up with TRBD1. Per germline, CDR1 SQVTM and CDR2 ANQGSEA. The CDR3 contains 15 residues. The ends lost 6 bases at V and 3 bases at J; junction bases unmatched: 14.

This clone was recorded a few times. The chain has TRBV7-8 and TRBJ2-1; tentative D call: TRBD2 (5 bases). The germline V gene encodes CDR1 SGHVS and CDR2 FQNEAQ. The CDR3 covers 15 residues. V was clipped by 3 bases and J by 7 bases, with 16 bases between them. CDR3 in amino acids: CASSLVSGSWNEQFF. DNA for the CDR3: TGTGCCAGCAGCTTGGTATCGGGATCATGGAATGAGCAGTTCTTC.

This chain links TRBV14 with TRBJ1-3; D unresolved. This CDR3 has 13 residues. Germline CDR1 and CDR2: SGHDN and FVKESK. V gave up 3 bases and J gave up 4 bases, with 7 bases separating them. CDR3 DNA: TGTGCCAGCAGCCACCCTGAAGGAAACACCATATATTTT. Protein: CASSHPEGNTIYF. Using reference TRBV14 and TRBJ1-3 for the parts outside the CDR3, the full variable domain is EAGVTQFPSHSVIEKGQTVTLRCDPISGHDNLYWYRRVMGKEIKFLLHFVKESKQDESGMPNNRFLAERTGGTYSTLKVQPAELEDSGVYFCASSHPEGNTIYFGEGSWLTVV.

Worth noting for this clone: Other DNA sequences within the sample encode an identical CDR3. This chain links TRBV30 with TRBJ1-6, with D perhaps matching TRBD1 (5 bases). The CDR3 extends over 15 amino acids. V shed 1 base and J shed 0 bases, with 7 bases lying between them. Looked up from germline, CDR1 is GTSNPN and CDR2 is SVGIG (reference sequence). The CDR3 nucleotides are TGTGCCTGGAGTGAGGGGAGCTCCTATAATTCACCCCTCCACTTT. Translation: CAWSEGSSYNSPLHF.

The rearrangement links TRBV19 to TRBJ1-6; 8 bases agree with TRBD1. Germline V gives CDR1 LNHDA, CDR2 SQIVND (reference sequence). V was clipped by 5 bases and J by 10 bases; unmatched bases: 10. The CDR3 contains 15 residues. The CDR3 DNA is TGTGCCAGTAGTCTAACCCAGGGGGCAAGGTCACCCCTCCACTTT. This encodes CASSLTQGARSPLHF.

A single count supports this clone. V usage is TRBV10-2 and J usage is TRBJ2-7; D uncertain. The V gene lost 4 bases and the J gene lost 5 bases, with 12 bases spanning the gap. This CDR3 region has 13 residues. Per germline, CDR1 WSHSY and CDR2 SAAADI. The CDR3 loop is CASSGVKPNEQYF. The DNA for the CDR3 is TGCGCCAGCAGTGGTGTCAAGCCAAACGAGCAGTACTTC.